Presented here are 18 T cell receptor beta chains from one specimen sequenced in a study of blood T cell repertoires in COVID-19. This table comes from immunoSEQ multiplex PCR, and its TCRdb copy is limited to in-frame clones, with some not included. The sample holds a few hundred thousand clones, 89% seen once. The sequenced sample was peripheral blood. These receptors were collected from a woman between 40 and 55 years old who had recovered from COVID-19.

The chain joins TRBV7-8 to TRBJ2-2, with TRBD2 matching 9 bases. V gave up 1 base and J gave up 5 bases; unmatched junction bases: 5. This CDR3 region has 16 residues. Germline lookup yields CDR1 SGHVS and CDR2 FQNEAQ. The CDR3 protein is CASSLGAGGETGELFF. CDR3 DNA: TGTGCCAGCAGCTTAGGGGCGGGAGGGGAGACCGGGGAGCTGTTTTTT.

This clone occurred once. The V and J genes are TRBV27 and TRBJ1-1, with a tentative D call TRBD1 (6 bases). With 5 bases removed from V and 2 bases from J, the gap between germline ends came to 12 bases. CDR1 is MNHEY, CDR2 SMNVEV, per germline (reference sequence). This CDR3 has 14 residues. The CDR3 bases are TGTGCCAGCAGTCTAGGGACATATAACACTGAAGCTTTCTTT. It specifies CASSLGTYNTEAFF.

This chain joins TRBV4-1 and TRBJ1-4, with 9 bases aligning to TRBD1. Losses at the gene ends were 4 bases for V and 7 bases for J; bases not matched to a gene: 10. The V gene's germline CDR1 is MGHRA and CDR2 YSYEKL. The CDR3 sequence is 16 residues long. Here the CDR3 reads CASSPKGQGEGEKLFF. CDR3 sequence (DNA): TGCGCCAGCAGCCCAAAGGGACAGGGTGAGGGTGAAAAACTGTTTTTT.

This rearrangement joins TRBV21-1 to TRBJ1-5; TRBD1, as called in the table, went unchecked against the DNA. TRBV21-1 is given as a pseudogene. This CDR3 comprises 12 residues. The CDR3 DNA reads TGTGCCAGCAACTCAGGGCTTCAGCCCCAGCATTTT. The encoded protein is CASNSGLQPQHF.

This chain uses TRBV19 with TRBJ1-6; 10 positions agree with TRBD1. CDR1 LNHDA and CDR2 SQIVND come from the germline V gene (reference sequence). This CDR3 is built from 16 residues. The V segment lost 6 bases and the J segment 6 bases; nucleotides outside the gene matches: 8. Here the CDR3 reads CASSVGQGVPNSPLHF. CDR3 DNA: TGTGCCAGTAGCGTTGGACAGGGGGTCCCTAATTCACCCCTCCACTTT.

This sequence joins TRBV10-3 and TRBJ2-7; the D gene is possibly TRBD1 (6 bases). The V end was cut by 4 bases, the J end by 4 bases, with 8 bases between. This CDR3 spans 12 amino acids. Germline V gene lookup returns CDR1 ENHRY and CDR2 SYGVKD. The CDR3 region has the DNA TGTGCCATCAGTGTACAGGGTTACGAGCAGTACGTC. Its translation is CAISVQGYEQYV.

The table lists this clone with a few counts. The chain combines TRBV12-3 or TRBV12-4 with TRBJ1-1; D call uncertain. The CDR3 has 12 amino acids. The germline V and J ends were trimmed by 3 bases and 7 bases, with 9 bases remaining between them. The CDR3 nucleotides read TGTGCCAGCAGTTTGGCAGGCATTGAAGCTTTCTTT. Amino acids: CASSLAGIEAFF.

This rearrangement joins TRBV20-1 to TRBJ1-5; D is possibly TRBD1 (6 bases). With 3 bases removed from V and 0 bases from J, the gap between germline ends came to 18 bases. In germline, CDR1 is DFQATT, CDR2 SNEGSKA (reference sequence). The CDR3 is 17 amino acids. Here the CDR3 DNA reads TGCAGTGCTAGTGTCGGACAGAGACCCTATAGCAATCAGCCCCAGCATTTT. It translates to CSASVGQRPYSNQPQHF.

The chain recombines TRBV3-1 (or the pseudogene TRBV3-2) with TRBJ1-2, with TRBD1 as a possible D gene (6 bases). CDR3 length: 17 residues. Germline loops: CDR1 LGHDT, CDR2 YNNKEL (reference sequence). Trimming removed 4 bases from V and 3 bases from J, with 21 bases in between. The CDR3 sequence: CASSLEASQGFHYGYTF. CDR3 DNA sequence: TGTGCCAGCAGCCTCGAGGCATCACAGGGCTTCCACTATGGCTACACCTTC.

The genes are TRBV6-5 and TRBJ2-3, with D perhaps TRBD2 (6 bases). Germline V CDR1 and CDR2: MNHEY, SVGAGI. V was shortened by 2 bases and J by 0 bases, with 12 bases between the two germline ends. This CDR3 has 16 residues. The CDR3 protein is CASSYHGGASTDTQYF. The CDR3 DNA reads as TGTGCCAGCAGTTACCACGGAGGGGCTAGCACAGATACGCAGTATTTT.

The rearrangement links TRBV11-2 to TRBJ2-1, with a tentative D call TRBD1 (5 bases). Between the trimmed V and J ends, which lost 5 bases and 6 bases, there was a span of 14 bases. Germline V CDR1 and CDR2: SGHAT, FQNNGV. The CDR3 length is 14 residues. Written as DNA, the CDR3 is TGTGCCAGCAGCCCACAGGTTATGGTCAATGAGCAGTTCTTC. This translates into CASSPQVMVNEQFF.

This clone was recorded only once. The chain joins TRBV3-1 (or the pseudogene TRBV3-2) to TRBJ1-3; TRBD1 is a possible D gene (6 bases). V was clipped by 5 bases and J by 1 base, with 15 bases between them. The CDR3 runs to 16 residues. Germline assignment: CDR1 LGHDT and CDR2 YNNKEL (reference sequence). In DNA form, the CDR3 reads TGTGCCAGCAGCTCAATAAGAACAGGGTCTGGAAACACCATATATTTT. Translating gives CASSSIRTGSGNTIYF.

The table lists this clone with a few counts. Within the sample, other DNA sequences also encode this same CDR3. The V gene is TRBV6-5, the J gene TRBJ1-1; D call uncertain. Germline values: CDR1 MNHEY, CDR2 SVGAGI. Trimming left V 6 bases short and J 7 bases short, with 9 bases between. The CDR3 consists of 11 residues. The CDR3 spells CASRGRVEAFF. CDR3 DNA sequence: TGTGCCAGCAGAGGGAGAGTTGAAGCTTTCTTT.

The chain uses TRBV5-5 and TRBJ2-1; D is ambiguous. CDR3 length: 15 amino acids. Per germline, CDR1 SGHKS and CDR2 YYEKEE (reference sequence). V lost 4 bases, J lost 4 bases, and 15 bases lay in between. CDR3 sequence: CASSPSSLFYNEQFF. The CDR3 coding sequence is TGTGCCAGCAGCCCGAGCTCCCTTTTTTACAATGAGCAGTTCTTC.

The chain employs TRBV6-4 and TRBJ2-5; tentative D call: TRBD2 (6 bases). The V gene lost 10 bases and the J gene lost 3 bases, with 18 bases spanning the gap. Germline V lookup: CDR1 MRHNA, CDR2 SNTAGT. The length of the CDR3 is 14 residues. The CDR3 protein is CAIPGLLVEETQYF. CDR3 bases: TGTGCCATCCCGGGACTTCTGGTGGAAGAGACCCAGTACTTC.

This rearrangement joins TRBV28 to TRBJ1-4; D is possibly TRBD1 (6 bases). CDR3 size: 15 residues. Germline V gives CDR1 MDHEN, CDR2 SYDVKM. The V gene lost 8 bases and the J gene lost 0 bases, with 13 bases spanning the gap. This CDR3 reads CASADSGATNEKLFF. Here the CDR3 DNA reads TGTGCCAGCGCCGATTCAGGGGCAACTAATGAAAAACTGTTTTTT.

V usage is TRBV6-1 and J usage is TRBJ1-1; D is undetermined. The CDR3 totals 13 residues. Trimming took off 3 bases at V and 1 base at J, with 6 bases between the two ends. Per germline, CDR1 MNHNS and CDR2 SASEGT. DNA for the CDR3: TGTGCCAGCAGTGACGCGGGGAACACTGAAGCTTTCTTT. Protein sequence: CASSDAGNTEAFF.

The chain recombines TRBV6-5 with TRBJ2-1, with 13 positions matching TRBD2. V shed 9 bases and J 6 bases; nucleotides not matched to a gene: 2. Germline CDR1 is MNHEY and CDR2 is SVGAGI. CDR3 length: 13 amino acids. The CDR3 DNA sequence: TGTGCCAGTCGGACTAGCGGGAGCAATGAGCAGTTCTTC. Translated, it gives CASRTSGSNEQFF.